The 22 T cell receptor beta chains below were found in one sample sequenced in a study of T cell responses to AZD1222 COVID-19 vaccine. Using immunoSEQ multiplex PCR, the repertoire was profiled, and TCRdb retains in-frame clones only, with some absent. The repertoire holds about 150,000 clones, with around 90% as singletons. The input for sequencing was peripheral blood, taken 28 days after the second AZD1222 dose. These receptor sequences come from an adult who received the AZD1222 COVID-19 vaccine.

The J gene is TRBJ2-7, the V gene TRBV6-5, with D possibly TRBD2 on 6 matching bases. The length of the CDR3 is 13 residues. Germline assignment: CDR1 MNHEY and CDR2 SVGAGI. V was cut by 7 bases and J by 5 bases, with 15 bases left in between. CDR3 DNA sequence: TGTGCCAGCAAGGGGACTTCCCCCGACGAGCAGTACTTC. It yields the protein CASKGTSPDEQYF.

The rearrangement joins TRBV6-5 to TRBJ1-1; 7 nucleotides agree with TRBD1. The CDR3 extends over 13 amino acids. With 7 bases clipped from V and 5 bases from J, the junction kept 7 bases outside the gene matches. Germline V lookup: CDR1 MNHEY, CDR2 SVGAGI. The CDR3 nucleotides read TGTGCCAGCAACGACAGGGTGGGGACTGAAGCTTTCTTT. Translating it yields CASNDRVGTEAFF.

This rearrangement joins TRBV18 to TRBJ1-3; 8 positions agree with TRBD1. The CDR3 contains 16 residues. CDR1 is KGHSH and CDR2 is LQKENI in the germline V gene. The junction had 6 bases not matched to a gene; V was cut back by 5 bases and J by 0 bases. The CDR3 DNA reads TGTGCCAGCTCAAAGGACAGGGCCCTCTCTGGAAACACCATATATTTT. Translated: CASSKDRALSGNTIYF.

The CDR3 spells CASSEASGGSYEQYF. The CDR3 nucleotides are TGTGCCAGCAGTGAAGCGAGCGGAGGCTCCTACGAGCAGTACTTC. The J gene is TRBJ2-7, the V gene TRBV6-1; possible D gene TRBD2, 5 bases. Deletions cut 0 bases from V and 0 bases from J, with 9 bases between. Per the germline V gene, CDR1 is MNHNS and CDR2 is SASEGT. The CDR3 is made up of 15 amino acids.

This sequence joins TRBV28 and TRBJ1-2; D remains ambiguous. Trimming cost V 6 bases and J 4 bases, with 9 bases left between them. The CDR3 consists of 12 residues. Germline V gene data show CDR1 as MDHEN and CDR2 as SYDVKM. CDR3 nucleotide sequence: TGTGCCAGCAGATCAGAAGGCTATGGCTACACCTTC. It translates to CASRSEGYGYTF.

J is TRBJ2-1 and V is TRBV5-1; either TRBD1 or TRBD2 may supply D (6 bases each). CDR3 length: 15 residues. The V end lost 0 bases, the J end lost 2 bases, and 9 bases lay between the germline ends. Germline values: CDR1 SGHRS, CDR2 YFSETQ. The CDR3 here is CASSLEGGTYNEQFF. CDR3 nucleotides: TGCGCCAGCAGCTTGGAGGGGGGAACCTACAATGAGCAGTTCTTC.

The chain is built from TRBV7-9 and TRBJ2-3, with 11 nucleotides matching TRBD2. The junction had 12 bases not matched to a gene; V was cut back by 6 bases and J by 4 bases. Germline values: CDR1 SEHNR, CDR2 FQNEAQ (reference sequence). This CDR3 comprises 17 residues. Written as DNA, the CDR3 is TGTGCCAGCAGTTCGACTAGCGGGATCCCACTACCAGATACGCAGTATTTT. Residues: CASSSTSGIPLPDTQYF.

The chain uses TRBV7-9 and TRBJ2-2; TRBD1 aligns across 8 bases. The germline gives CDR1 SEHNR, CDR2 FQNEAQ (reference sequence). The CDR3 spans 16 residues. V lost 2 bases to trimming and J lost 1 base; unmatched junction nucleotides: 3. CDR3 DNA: TGTGCCAGCAGCTTACTTGGGACAGGGAACACCGGGGAGCTGTTTTTT. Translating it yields CASSLLGTGNTGELFF.

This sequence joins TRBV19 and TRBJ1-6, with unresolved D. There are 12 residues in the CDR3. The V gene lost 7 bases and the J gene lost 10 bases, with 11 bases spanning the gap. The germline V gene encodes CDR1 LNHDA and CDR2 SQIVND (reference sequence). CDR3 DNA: TGTGCCAGTAAAGTGCTGGGGTCACCCCTCCACTTT. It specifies CASKVLGSPLHF.

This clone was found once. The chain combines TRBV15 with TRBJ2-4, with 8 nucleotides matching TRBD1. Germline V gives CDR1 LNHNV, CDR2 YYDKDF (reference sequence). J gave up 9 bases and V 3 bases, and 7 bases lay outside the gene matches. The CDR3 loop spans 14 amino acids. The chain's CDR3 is CATSRVTGDGIQYF. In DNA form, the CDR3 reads TGTGCCACCAGCAGGGTGACAGGGGATGGCATTCAGTACTTC.

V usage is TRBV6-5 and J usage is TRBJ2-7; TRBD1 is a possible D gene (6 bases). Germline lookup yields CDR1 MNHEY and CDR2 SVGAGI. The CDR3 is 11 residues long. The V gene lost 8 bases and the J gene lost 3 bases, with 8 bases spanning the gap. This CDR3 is CASFRGYEQYF. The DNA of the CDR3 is TGTGCCAGCTTCAGGGGCTACGAGCAGTACTTC.

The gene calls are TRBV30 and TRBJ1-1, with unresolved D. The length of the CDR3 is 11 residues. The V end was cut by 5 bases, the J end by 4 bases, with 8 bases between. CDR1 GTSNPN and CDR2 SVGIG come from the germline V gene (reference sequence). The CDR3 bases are TGTGCCTGGGGGCGGGGCACTGAAGCTTTCTTT. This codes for CAWGRGTEAFF.

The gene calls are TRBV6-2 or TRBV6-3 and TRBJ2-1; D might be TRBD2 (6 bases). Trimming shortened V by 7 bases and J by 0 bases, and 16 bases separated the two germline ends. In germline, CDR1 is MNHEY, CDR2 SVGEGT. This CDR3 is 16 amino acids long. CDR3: CASTPGTYSSYNEQFF. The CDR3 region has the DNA TGTGCCAGCACCCCGGGGACTTACAGCTCCTACAATGAGCAGTTCTTC.

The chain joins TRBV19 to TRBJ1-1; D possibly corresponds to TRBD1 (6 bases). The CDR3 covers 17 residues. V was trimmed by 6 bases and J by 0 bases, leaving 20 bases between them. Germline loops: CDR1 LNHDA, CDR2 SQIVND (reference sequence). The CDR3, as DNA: TGTGCCAGTAGCAACACCCTCACAGGGAGAATGAACACTGAAGCTTTCTTT. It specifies CASSNTLTGRMNTEAFF.

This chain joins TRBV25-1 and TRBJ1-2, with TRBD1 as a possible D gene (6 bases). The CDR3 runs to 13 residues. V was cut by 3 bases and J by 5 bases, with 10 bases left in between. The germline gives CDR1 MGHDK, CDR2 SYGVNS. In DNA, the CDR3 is TGTGCCAGCAGTGATACAGGGAGGTATGGCTACACCTTC. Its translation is CASSDTGRYGYTF.

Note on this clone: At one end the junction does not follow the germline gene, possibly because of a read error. The CDR3 here is CASRYYEQYF. CDR3 nucleotides: TGTGCCAGCAGATACTACGAGCAGTACTTC. The chain carries TRBV6-5 and TRBJ2-7; the D is unclear. The CDR3 is 10 residues long. Germline lookup yields CDR1 MNHEY and CDR2 SVGAGI.

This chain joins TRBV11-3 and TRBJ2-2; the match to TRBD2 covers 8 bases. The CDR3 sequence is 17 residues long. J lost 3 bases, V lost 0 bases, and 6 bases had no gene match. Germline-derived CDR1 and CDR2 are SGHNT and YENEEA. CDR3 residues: CASSLEAGGGDTGELFF. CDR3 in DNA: TGTGCCAGCAGCTTAGAGGCGGGAGGAGGGGACACCGGGGAGCTGTTTTTT.

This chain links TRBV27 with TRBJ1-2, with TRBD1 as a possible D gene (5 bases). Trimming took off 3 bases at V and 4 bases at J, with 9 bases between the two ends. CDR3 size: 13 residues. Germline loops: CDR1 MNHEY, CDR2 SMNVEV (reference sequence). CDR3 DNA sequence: TGTGCCAGCAGTTTGACCGGGGCCTATGGCTACACCTTC. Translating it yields CASSLTGAYGYTF.

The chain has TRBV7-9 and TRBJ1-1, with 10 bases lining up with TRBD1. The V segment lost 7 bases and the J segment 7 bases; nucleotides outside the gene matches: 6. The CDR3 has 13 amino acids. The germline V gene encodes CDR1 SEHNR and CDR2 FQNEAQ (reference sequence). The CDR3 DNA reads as TGTGCCAGCAAGGGACAGGGGCCAAGTGAAGCTTTCTTT. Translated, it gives CASKGQGPSEAFF.

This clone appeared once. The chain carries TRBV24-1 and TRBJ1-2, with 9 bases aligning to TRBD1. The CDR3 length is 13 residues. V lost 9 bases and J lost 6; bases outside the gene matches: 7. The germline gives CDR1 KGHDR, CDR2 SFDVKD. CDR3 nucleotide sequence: TGTGCCACCTTCGGGACAGGGACAGATGGCTACACCTTC. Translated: CATFGTGTDGYTF.

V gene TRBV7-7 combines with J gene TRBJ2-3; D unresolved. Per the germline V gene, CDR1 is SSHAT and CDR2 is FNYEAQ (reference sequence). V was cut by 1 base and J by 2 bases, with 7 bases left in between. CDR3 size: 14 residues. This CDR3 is CASSLGRTTDTQYF. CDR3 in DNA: TGTGCCAGCAGCTTAGGCAGGACCACAGATACGCAGTATTTT.

CDR3 amino acids: CASSYSKGEAFF. The CDR3, as DNA: TGTGCCAGCAGCTACTCAAAAGGTGAAGCTTTCTTT. The chain uses TRBV3-1 (or the pseudogene TRBV3-2) and TRBJ1-1; no definite D call. V was trimmed by 5 bases and J by 7 bases, leaving 11 bases between them. CDR1 and CDR2 from the germline V gene are LGHDT and YNNKEL (reference sequence). This CDR3 region has 12 residues.